This T cell receptor (beta chain) was identified in a study of beta chain features in type 1 diabetes. The CDR3 totals 14 residues. The V end lost 1 base, the J end lost 5 bases, and 11 bases lay between the germline ends. From germline, CDR1 is SGHVS and CDR2 FQNEAQ. Sequenced material consisted of expressed TCRB transcripts (all of the isolated RNA was reverse transcribed). Sequencing used immunoSEQ multiplex PCR; TCRdb keeps in-frame clones, though not all of them. Here the sample spans 150,000 or so clones, 9% to 9.5% being singletons. The chain has TRBV7-8 and TRBJ2-5; D might be TRBD1 (6 bases). Sequencing was carried out using central memory CD4+ T cells from blood. The receptor's source is a man younger than 35 in good health. The CDR3 region has the DNA TGTGCCAGCAGCTTAGGTCACAGGGATGAGACCCAGTACTTC. Translating it yields CASSLGHRDETQYF. Full variable domain (missing parts from reference TRBV7-8 and TRBJ2-5): GAGVSQSPRYKVAKRGQDVALRCDPISGHVSLFWYQQALGQGPEFLTYFQNEAQLDKSGLPSDRFFAERPEGSVSTLKIQRTQQEDSAVYLCASSLGHRDETQYFGPGTRLLVL.